This TCR beta chain was sequenced for a study of identical twins. Notes on the study in general: Monozygotic twin pairs showed more out-of-frame TCR alpha sharing than models estimated.

As to this clonotype: Its antigen is currently unknown.

TCRdb recomputed calls from the 5' RACE reads with MiXCR, one row per CDR3 protein. The data contain roughly 1.6 million distinct CDR3 sequences, around 33% of them singletons. Germline V lookup: CDR1 SGHTA, CDR2 FQGNSA. The CDR3 loop spans 14 amino acids. Trimming left V 1 base short and J 7 bases short, with 11 bases between. Healthy Caucasian donors formed the entire cohort. The chain is built from TRBV7-2 and TRBJ1-5; the D is unclear. The source of this sequence is a newborn girl in good health. The sample taken for sequencing was cord blood. In DNA form, the CDR3 reads TGTGCCAGCAGCTTAGGTGGGCGCGTCCAGCCCCAGCATTTT. As protein: CASSLGGRVQPQHF.